This TCR beta chain is from a study of vaccination and CD4 T cells after COVID-19. Study background: Two of the convalescents were Hispanic, and the group consisted of six males and four females.

Noted treatment: roughly ten-day PBMC culture with coronavirus spike peptide pools or control peptides (ViraFEST assay). ViraFEST stimulated the growth of antigen-specific T cells using peptide pools and subsequently profiled their TCRs by sequencing. After culture for nine to eleven days, isolation of CD4+ T cells was performed by negative selection. Remarks on this clonotype: Its cognate antigen is unknown.

Sequenced with the Oncomine TCR Beta short-read assay was DNA taken from cultured CD4+ T cells. Someone extracted genomic DNA from cultured CD4+ T cells. In TCRdb, the PCR reads were re-called with MiXCR into one record per CDR3 protein. The table records 15,000 to 20,000 distinct CDR3 sequences, more than 55% of them present only once. This CDR3 contains 14 residues. CDR1 and CDR2 (germline): SGHTA, FQGTGA. V gave up 2 bases and J gave up 2 bases, with 6 bases separating them. The genes are TRBV7-3 and TRBJ2-2; D gene ambiguous. The sequence was obtained from a human donor who had recovered from COVID-19. The material sequenced was CD4+ T cells from blood, cultured in vitro, taken before SARS-CoV-2 vaccination. For the CDR3, the DNA is TGTGCCAGCAGCTTACAGCTTAACACCGGGGAGCTGTTTTTT. Translated, it gives CASSLQLNTGELFF.